A single TCR beta chain is shown here with its context. The germline gives CDR1 MDHEN, CDR2 SYDVKM. V lost 5 bases, J lost 6 bases, and 17 bases lay in between. The CDR3 has 15 amino acids. These data belong to a study of blood T cell repertoires in COVID-19. Clones were read by immunoSEQ multiplex PCR, and TCRdb kept only the in-frame ones, dropping some. The sample carries approximately 190,000 clones, roughly nine tenths recorded once. The sequenced material came from peripheral blood. The TCR originated in a man in his 70s with active or convalescent COVID-19. The V and J genes are TRBV28 and TRBJ1-5; D is uncertain. CDR3 sequence: CASSVPMRVGQPQHF. The CDR3, as DNA: TGTGCCAGCAGTGTACCGATGCGGGTAGGTCAGCCCCAGCATTTT.